This entry lists 20 T cell receptor beta chains sequenced from one sample in a study of blood T cell repertoires in COVID-19. Produced via immunoSEQ multiplex PCR; TCRdb's table is partial and in-frame only. The repertoire holds 450,000 to 500,000 clones, with over 75% as singletons. Input material: peripheral blood. The receptors derive from a human donor in a cohort sampled during active COVID-19.

This clone has only one observation. V is TRBV7-3 and J is TRBJ1-1, with 7 nucleotides matching TRBD1. This CDR3 comprises 14 residues. Germline assignment: CDR1 SGHTA and CDR2 FQGTGA. The trim removed 4 bases at V and 6 bases at J, leaving 8 bases unmatched. CDR3: CASSSNRGEAEAFF. The CDR3 coding sequence is TGTGCCAGCAGCTCCAACAGGGGCGAGGCTGAAGCTTTCTTT.

This clone showed up just a few times. The CDR3: CASSPTGTGTSNEQFF. The CDR3 bases are TGTGCCAGCAGCCCCACCGGGACAGGGACTTCCAATGAGCAGTTCTTC. V and J are TRBV9 and TRBJ2-1, with 9 bases matching TRBD1. The V and J ends lost 4 bases and 6 bases, in that order; junction bases with no gene match: 11. Germline values: CDR1 SGDLS, CDR2 YYNGEE. This CDR3 has 16 amino acids.

The chain has TRBV28 and TRBJ1-1; D gene unclear. Germline values: CDR1 MDHEN, CDR2 SYDVKM. Trimming cost V 2 bases and J 1 base, with 5 bases left between them. The CDR3 totals 13 residues. Written as DNA, the CDR3 is TGTGCCAGCAGTTTACGGGGGAACACTGAAGCTTTCTTT. Protein product: CASSLRGNTEAFF.

This clone was counted only a few times. The chain employs TRBV7-9 and TRBJ1-1, with D tentatively TRBD1 (6 bases). Germline assignment: CDR1 SEHNR and CDR2 FQNEAQ (reference sequence). This CDR3 is built from 16 residues. V lost 5 bases and J 0 bases, leaving 16 bases between the germline ends. The CDR3 DNA reads TGTGCCAGCAGCGTTATTGGGGGACACATGAACACTGAAGCTTTCTTT. This sequence encodes CASSVIGGHMNTEAFF.

The V call is TRBV7-8, the J call TRBJ1-4; D gene uncertain. Germline V gives CDR1 SGHVS, CDR2 FQNEAQ. V lost 5 bases, J lost 8 bases, and 12 bases lay in between. The CDR3 extends over 13 amino acids. CDR3 nucleotides: TGTGCCAGCAGCCGAAACATAAAGGAAAAACTGTTTTTT. Encoded protein: CASSRNIKEKLFF. The whole variable domain, remainder taken from reference TRBV7-8 and TRBJ1-4, is GAGVSQSPRYKVAKRGQDVALRCDPISGHVSLFWYQQALGQGPEFLTYFQNEAQLDKSGLPSDRFFAERPEGSVSTLKIQRTQQEDSAVYLCASSRNIKEKLFFGSGTQLSVL.

The genes are TRBV24-1 and TRBJ1-5, with 10 bases matching TRBD1. CDR1 is KGHDR, CDR2 SFDVKD, per germline. Trimming cost V 4 bases and J 9 bases; bases outside gene matches: 8. The CDR3 extends over 15 amino acids. The CDR3 protein is CATSEGGTGARPQHF. DNA of the CDR3: TGTGCCACCAGTGAGGGGGGGACAGGGGCCCGGCCCCAGCATTTT.

V is TRBV28 and J is TRBJ1-1; D may be TRBD1 (5 bases). CDR1 is MDHEN, CDR2 SYDVKM, per germline. The CDR3 is 14 residues long. Trimming pared 5 bases from V and 0 bases from J, leaving 10 bases between. The chain's CDR3 is CASSVGQMNTEAFF. The DNA for the CDR3 is TGTGCCAGCAGTGTGGGGCAGATGAACACTGAAGCTTTCTTT.

CDR3 residues: CASSFYRDTEAFF. The DNA for the CDR3 is TGTGCCAGCAGTTTTTATCGAGACACTGAAGCTTTCTTT. This chain uses TRBV12-3 or TRBV12-4 with TRBJ1-1, with D unresolved. Trimming pared 3 bases from V and 3 bases from J, leaving 8 bases between. The CDR3 is 13 residues long.

The V and J genes are TRBV6-5 and TRBJ2-5, with TRBD2 matching 11 bases. Per germline, CDR1 MNHEY and CDR2 SVGAGI. Losses at the gene ends were 6 bases for V and 5 bases for J; bases not matched to a gene: 8. CDR3 length equals 15 residues. The CDR3 protein is CASRLTSGREETQYF. The CDR3 DNA reads TGTGCCAGCAGGCTCACTAGCGGGAGAGAGGAGACCCAGTACTTC.

To note about this clone: Distinct nucleotide sequences in the sample also encode this CDR3. J is TRBJ1-1 and V is TRBV6-5, with a possible D match to TRBD1 (5 bases). V lost 6 bases and J lost 1, with 9 bases in between. Germline V lookup: CDR1 MNHEY, CDR2 SVGAGI. This CDR3 is 13 amino acids long. This CDR3 reads CASRRTGNTEAFF. The CDR3 DNA follows: TGTGCCAGCAGACGCACAGGGAACACTGAAGCTTTCTTT.

The chain combines TRBV5-1 with TRBJ2-7; 8 bases align to TRBD2. The CDR3 length is 17 residues. Germline values: CDR1 SGHRS, CDR2 YFSETQ. J gave up 4 bases and V 0 bases, and 12 bases lay outside the gene matches. The CDR3 is CASSLEIPGGPRYEQYF. CDR3 DNA: TGCGCCAGCAGCTTGGAAATCCCGGGAGGGCCTAGGTACGAGCAGTACTTC. Full variable domain (missing parts from reference TRBV5-1 and TRBJ2-7): KAGVTQTPRYLIKTRGQQVTLSCSPISGHRSVSWYQQTPGQGLQFLFEYFSETQRNKGNFPGRFSGRQFSNSRSEMNVSTLELGDSALYLCASSLEIPGGPRYEQYFGPGTRLTVT.

The V gene is TRBV5-4, the J gene TRBJ1-2, with a weak D call TRBD1 (5 bases). The CDR3 consists of 15 residues. V lost 0 bases, J lost 4 bases, and 13 bases lay in between. Germline CDR1 SGHNT, CDR2 YYREEE (reference sequence). CDR3 nucleotides: TGTGCCAGCAGCTTGGGGGGTCAGGGTCTCTATGGCTACACCTTC. This sequence encodes CASSLGGQGLYGYTF.

This chain connects TRBV12-2 to TRBJ2-5; the table's D call TRBD1 went unverified against the DNA. TRBV12-2 is a documented pseudogene. The CDR3 length is 15 residues. CDR3 residues: CASRLGAGGQETQYF. The DNA for the CDR3 is TGTGCAAGTCGCTTAGGGGCAGGGGGGCAAGAGACCCAGTACTTC.

About this clone: The junction shows a germline mismatch at one end, possibly a read error. CDR3 nucleotides: TGCGCCAGCAGCTTGACCGGGACTCATCTTGGGGACTTC. Translated, it gives CASSLTGTHLGDF. The chain combines TRBV5-1 with TRBJ2-5, with D perhaps matching TRBD2 (6 bases). CDR1 is SGHRS and CDR2 is YFSETQ in the germline V gene. The CDR3 length is 13 residues.

This clone occurred a few times. The chain carries TRBV27 and TRBJ1-5, with 8 nucleotides matching TRBD1. The CDR3 covers 16 residues. V lost 5 bases to trimming and J lost 5 bases; unmatched junction nucleotides: 11. CDR1 is MNHEY and CDR2 is SMNVEV in the germline V gene (reference sequence). The CDR3 spells CASSQTGASVYQPQHF. CDR3 nucleotides: TGTGCCAGCAGTCAGACAGGGGCTTCTGTGTATCAGCCCCAGCATTTT.

V and J are TRBV21-1 and TRBJ2-7; whether TRBD2, the table's D call, matches the DNA was not checked. TRBV21-1 is recorded as a pseudogene. This CDR3 spans 17 amino acids. CDR3 amino acids: CASSKARQKGLRDEQYF. CDR3 nucleotide sequence: TGTGCCAGCAGCAAAGCGCGCCAGAAGGGACTAAGAGACGAGCAGTACTTC.

The gene calls are TRBV5-8 and TRBJ2-3; D call uncertain. Trimming cost V 4 bases and J 6 bases, with 9 bases left between them. The germline V gene has CDR1 SGHTS and CDR2 YDEGEE. The CDR3 runs 12 residues. The CDR3 loop reads CASSPVEDTQYF. The CDR3 DNA is TGTGCCAGCAGCCCCGTCGAGGATACGCAGTATTTT.

With regard to this clone: Because the CDR3's place on the DNA is in doubt, the DNA is left out and the CDR3 is given as listed by TCRdb. The rearrangement links TRBV28 to TRBJ2-1; the D segment call TRBD1 is taken from the table without a DNA check. The CDR3 is 13 residues long, ends included. CDR1 is MDHEN and CDR2 is SYDVKM in the germline V gene. The CDR3 sequence: CASSFSLDRGQFF.

The V call is TRBV5-1, the J call TRBJ2-3; the match to TRBD2 covers 7 bases. V gave up 3 bases and J gave up 8 bases; unmatched junction bases: 3. This CDR3 spans 12 amino acids. Germline CDR1 and CDR2: SGHRS and YFSETQ. DNA of the CDR3: TGCGCCAGCAGCTGGGAGGGTGGTACGCAGTATTTT. Translation gives CASSWEGGTQYF.

The genes are TRBV5-6 and TRBJ2-7; D uncertain. V gave up 0 bases and J gave up 6 bases, with 10 bases separating them. The CDR3 runs to 13 residues. CDR1 and CDR2 from the germline V gene are SGHDT and YYEEEE. Written as DNA, the CDR3 is TGTGCCAGCAGCTTGGTTCTAGTCGGCGAGCAGTACTTC. Protein: CASSLVLVGEQYF.